Below are 32 T cell receptor beta chains sequenced from a single sample in a study of shared clonotypes between healthy human individuals. Data came from immunoSEQ multiplex PCR; TCRdb stores just in-frame clones and leaves some out. The repertoire consists of about 2.3 million clones, with approximately 93% occurring once and the leading ten covering about 0.41%. The sequencing input was naive CD4+ T cells from PBMCs. Described subset: CD45RA+ positively selected. These receptors were obtained from a man aged 18 to 29 in good health. Some clones in this sample may be carry-over from other donors' samples.

The chain joins TRBV4-2 to TRBJ1-4; D is possibly TRBD1 (6 bases). Per the germline V gene, CDR1 is LGHNA and CDR2 is YNFKEQ. This CDR3 is 16 amino acids long. The ends were cut back, 0 bases at V and 4 bases at J, with 12 bases in the middle. The CDR3 protein is CASSQDYSDSNEKLFF. CDR3 bases: TGTGCCAGCAGCCAAGATTATTCGGACAGTAATGAAAAACTGTTTTTT.

V gene TRBV4-1 combines with J gene TRBJ2-1; D call uncertain. CDR3 length: 16 residues. Per germline, CDR1 MGHRA and CDR2 YSYEKL. Trimming left V 2 bases short and J 0 bases short, with 11 bases between. In nucleotides, the CDR3 is TGCGCCAGCAGCCAACTAATAACGGTCTCCTACAATGAGCAGTTCTTC. It translates to CASSQLITVSYNEQFF.

The genes are TRBV7-2 and TRBJ2-1; the D gene is possibly TRBD2 (6 bases). Trimming took 5 bases from V and 0 from J, leaving 14 bases between them. In germline, CDR1 is SGHTA, CDR2 FQGNSA. This CDR3 contains 16 residues. CDR3 residues: CASSLPTSSSYNEQFF. Here the CDR3 DNA reads TGTGCCAGCAGCCTGCCCACTAGCAGCTCCTACAATGAGCAGTTCTTC.

The rearrangement uses TRBV13 and TRBJ2-2; no definite D call. This CDR3 comprises 15 residues. Germline V gene sequence: CDR1 PRHDT, CDR2 FYEKMQ (reference sequence). The ends were cut back, 2 bases at V and 1 base at J, with 8 bases in the middle. The CDR3 DNA reads as TGTGCCAGCAGCTTACCCAGGAGGAACACCGGGGAGCTGTTTTTT. The encoded protein is CASSLPRRNTGELFF.

This clone was counted a single time. This chain joins TRBV7-9 and TRBJ2-7, with D tentatively TRBD2 (6 bases). Per germline, CDR1 SEHNR and CDR2 FQNEAQ (reference sequence). V was clipped by 5 bases and J by 7 bases, with 21 bases between them. The CDR3 sequence is 15 residues long. CDR3 coding DNA: TGTGCCAGCAGCCTGGCCGGGACTGCCTCGGGGGAGCAGTACTTC. This sequence encodes CASSLAGTASGEQYF.

CDR3 sequence reads: CASSGLEGAETQYF. The CDR3 bases are TGTGCCAGCAGTGGCCTAGAGGGTGCAGAGACCCAGTACTTC. V gene TRBV28 combines with J gene TRBJ2-5, with a possible D match to TRBD2 (5 bases). Germline values: CDR1 MDHEN, CDR2 SYDVKM. The CDR3 covers 14 residues. V lost 5 bases, J lost 4 bases, and 14 bases lay in between.

The chain links TRBV19 to TRBJ1-5, with TRBD1 matching over 7 bases. V trimming: 2 bases; J trimming: 3 bases; junction bases outside the gene matches: 4. Germline loops: CDR1 LNHDA, CDR2 SQIVND (reference sequence). The CDR3 length is 15 residues. The CDR3 DNA follows: TGTGCCAGTAGTATACTAGGGGGCCTCAATCAGCCCCAGCATTTT. Protein product: CASSILGGLNQPQHF.

This clone appeared once. The chain recombines TRBV7-2 with TRBJ2-3; no definite D call. Germline V CDR1 and CDR2: SGHTA, FQGNSA. Deletions cut 2 bases from V and 1 base from J, with 10 bases between. The CDR3 consists of 15 residues. CDR3 DNA sequence: TGTGCCAGCAGCTTACGCCCTCGGGGCACAGATACGCAGTATTTT. Amino acids: CASSLRPRGTDTQYF.

The CDR3 region is CASSPYLGVFTGDGSTDTQYF. The CDR3 nucleotides are TGTGCCAGTAGTCCCTACCTGGGGGTATTTACGGGAGATGGGAGCACAGATACGCAGTATTTT. This chain joins TRBV19 and TRBJ2-3; a possible D gene is TRBD2 (6 bases). From germline, CDR1 is LNHDA and CDR2 SQIVND (reference sequence). The CDR3 consists of 21 residues. Trimming shortened V by 5 bases and J by 0 bases, and 30 bases separated the two germline ends.

To note about this clone: Different DNA sequences within this sample yield the same CDR3. The genes are TRBV7-3 and TRBJ1-1; D is uncertain. V shed 6 bases and J shed 2 bases, with 10 bases lying between them. There are 13 residues in the CDR3. Germline V gene sequence: CDR1 SGHTA, CDR2 FQGTGA. CDR3 sequence reads: CASSIGRNTEAFF. The CDR3 DNA follows: TGTGCCAGCAGTATTGGCAGAAACACTGAAGCTTTCTTT. Full variable domain (rest looked up from reference TRBV7-3 and TRBJ1-1): GAGVSQTPSNKVTEKGKYVELRCDPISGHTALYWYRQSLGQGPEFLIYFQGTGAADDSGLPNDRFFAVRPEGSVSTLKIQRTERGDSAVYLCASSIGRNTEAFFGQGTRLTVV.

Points on this clone: The same CDR3 also results from other DNA sequences found in this sample. CDR3 nucleotides: TGTGCCAGCAGCTTAGGACTAGCGGGTGGCACCGGGGAGCTGTTTTTT. Amino acids: CASSLGLAGGTGELFF. The V call is TRBV7-9, the J call TRBJ2-2; TRBD2 aligns across 10 bases. The CDR3 runs to 16 residues. CDR1 SEHNR and CDR2 FQNEAQ come from the germline V gene (reference sequence). V lost 1 base and J lost 4; bases outside the gene matches: 3. Looking up the rest from reference TRBV7-9 and TRBJ2-2 gives the full variable domain: DTGVSQNPRHKITKRGQNVTFRCDPISEHNRLYWYRQTLGQGPEFLTYFQNEAQLEKSRLLSDRFSAERPKGSFSTLEIQRTEQGDSAMYLCASSLGLAGGTGELFFGEGSRLTVL.

The V gene is TRBV25-1, the J gene TRBJ2-5; D unresolved. V was shortened by 3 bases and J by 3 bases, with 14 bases between the two germline ends. CDR1 is MGHDK and CDR2 is SYGVNS in the germline V gene. This CDR3 has 15 amino acids. CDR3 nucleotide sequence: TGTGCCAGCAGTGACTTTGGAGACCTGAAAGAGACCCAGTACTTC. Encoded protein: CASSDFGDLKETQYF.

V is TRBV7-2 and J is TRBJ1-1; D might be TRBD1 (5 bases). The CDR3 has 15 residues. Trimming pared 2 bases from V and 11 bases from J, leaving 21 bases between. Germline CDR1 and CDR2: SGHTA and FQGNSA. CDR3 coding DNA: TGTGCCAGCAGCTTATCATCGGGACCGGGGGTTCGGGCTTTCTTT. Translating it yields CASSLSSGPGVRAFF.

The gene calls are TRBV28 and TRBJ2-3, with D possibly TRBD2 on 7 matching bases. V shed 4 bases and J shed 5 bases, with 16 bases lying between them. This CDR3 is 15 amino acids long. Germline V lookup: CDR1 MDHEN, CDR2 SYDVKM. The CDR3 sequence: CASSSAGAVRDTQYF. The DNA for the CDR3 is TGTGCCAGCAGTTCCGCGGGGGCAGTAAGAGATACGCAGTATTTT.

J is TRBJ2-1 and V is TRBV11-2, with 8 bases identical to TRBD1. The V gene's germline CDR1 is SGHAT and CDR2 FQNNGV. The V segment lost 4 bases and the J segment 6 bases; nucleotides outside the gene matches: 8. The length of the CDR3 is 15 residues. The CDR3 region is CASSSKARGRNEQFF. CDR3 nucleotide sequence: TGTGCCAGCAGCTCAAAAGCCAGGGGGCGCAATGAGCAGTTCTTC.

The chain recombines TRBV10-3 with TRBJ2-7; D is undetermined. Germline lookup yields CDR1 ENHRY and CDR2 SYGVKD. V was trimmed by 4 bases and J by 1 base, leaving 11 bases between them. The CDR3 extends over 14 amino acids. This chain's CDR3 is CAISAGQLSYEQYF. CDR3 nucleotides: TGTGCCATCAGTGCCGGGCAGCTTTCCTACGAGCAGTACTTC.

This chain joins TRBV6-1 and TRBJ2-7; D gene ambiguous. Germline CDR1 MNHNS, CDR2 SASEGT. V was cut by 2 bases and J by 2 bases, with 4 bases left in between. This CDR3 has 12 residues. CDR3 nucleotides: TGTGCCAGCAGTGAAATAGCCTACGAGCAGTACTTC. Its protein product is CASSEIAYEQYF.

The CDR3 bases are TGCGCCAGCAGCTTGATGTTAAACACCGGGGAGCTGTTTTTT. It encodes CASSLMLNTGELFF. The chain carries TRBV5-1 and TRBJ2-2; no firm D call. V lost 1 base and J 2 bases, leaving 6 bases between the germline ends. Germline CDR1 SGHRS, CDR2 YFSETQ. The CDR3 consists of 14 residues.

V and J are TRBV28 and TRBJ2-7; TRBD1 agrees at 10 bases. The CDR3 is 17 residues long. V was clipped by 5 bases and J by 3 bases; unmatched bases: 13. Looked up from germline, CDR1 is MDHEN and CDR2 is SYDVKM. CDR3 sequence: CASSLPIMGQGNYEQYF. In DNA, the CDR3 is TGTGCCAGCAGTCTCCCCATTATGGGACAGGGGAACTACGAGCAGTACTTC. Based on the CDR3 plus reference TRBV28 and TRBJ2-7, the full variable domain is DVKVTQSSRYLVKRTGEKVFLECVQDMDHENMFWYRQDPGLGLRLIYFSYDVKMKEKGDIPEGYSVSREKKERFSLILESASTNQTSMYLCASSLPIMGQGNYEQYFGPGTRLTVT.

The chain employs TRBV28 and TRBJ2-5, with 13 positions matching TRBD2. The CDR3 has 18 amino acids. Germline loops: CDR1 MDHEN, CDR2 SYDVKM. The ends lost 4 bases at V and 4 bases at J; junction bases unmatched: 12. CDR3 region: CASSSPGLAGRGRETQYF. The CDR3 DNA reads TGTGCCAGCAGTTCCCCGGGACTAGCGGGACGAGGGAGAGAGACCCAGTACTTC.

The chain uses TRBV7-2 and TRBJ1-2; TRBD1 aligns across 12 bases. In germline, CDR1 is SGHTA, CDR2 FQGNSA. V gave up 5 bases and J gave up 3 bases; unmatched junction bases: 7. CDR3 size: 16 residues. The CDR3 region has the DNA TGTGCCAGCAGCAGGGACAGGGGGCGCTCCGACTATGGCTACACCTTC. It yields the protein CASSRDRGRSDYGYTF.

This clone is a singleton in its sample. This rearrangement joins TRBV7-8 to TRBJ2-1, with TRBD2 identical over 8 bases. The CDR3 runs to 18 residues. Germline V gives CDR1 SGHVS, CDR2 FQNEAQ. The trim removed 10 bases at V and 0 bases at J, leaving 17 bases unmatched. CDR3 region: CAIALKGGGRSSYNEQFF. The CDR3 region has the DNA TGTGCCATCGCACTAAAAGGCGGCGGGAGGAGCTCCTACAATGAGCAGTTCTTC. Combining the CDR3 with reference TRBV7-8 and TRBJ2-1 gives the whole variable domain GAGVSQSPRYKVAKRGQDVALRCDPISGHVSLFWYQQALGQGPEFLTYFQNEAQLDKSGLPSDRFFAERPEGSVSTLKIQRTQQEDSAVYLCAIALKGGGRSSYNEQFFGPGTRLTVL.

With regard to this clone: Additional DNA sequences in this sample encode the identical CDR3. The V call is TRBV30, the J call TRBJ1-1; D gene unclear. Trimming took 0 bases from V and 2 from J, leaving 7 bases between them. This CDR3 comprises 13 residues. CDR1 is GTSNPN, CDR2 SVGIG, per germline (reference sequence). CDR3 DNA sequence: TGTGCCTGGAGTGTATGGGGTAACACTGAAGCTTTCTTT. Encoded protein: CAWSVWGNTEAFF.

This clone was recorded only once. The identical CDR3 is also encoded by other nucleotide sequences in the sample. J is TRBJ2-1 and V is TRBV27; perhaps TRBD1 as D (6 bases). CDR3 length: 14 residues. The germline V gene encodes CDR1 MNHEY and CDR2 SMNVEV (reference sequence). Trimming pared 3 bases from V and 4 bases from J, leaving 10 bases between. The CDR3 sequence is CASSFPGAYNEQFF. The DNA for the CDR3 is TGTGCCAGCAGTTTCCCAGGGGCGTACAATGAGCAGTTCTTC.

This chain links TRBV4-1 with TRBJ2-5; 15 nucleotides line up with TRBD2. This CDR3 contains 18 residues. The germline CDR1 and CDR2 sequences are MGHRA and YSYEKL. V lost 4 bases, J lost 2 bases, and 8 bases stayed unmatched. CDR3 in amino acids: CASSPGTSGRPVQETQYF. CDR3 nucleotides: TGCGCCAGCAGCCCTGGGACTAGCGGGAGGCCGGTTCAAGAGACCCAGTACTTC.

J is TRBJ2-1 and V is TRBV29-1, with D unresolved. The V and J ends lost 3 bases and 7 bases respectively, with 10 bases between them. This CDR3 has 12 amino acids. CDR1 is SQVTM and CDR2 is ANQGSEA in the germline V gene. CDR3 DNA: TGCAGCGTTGATAAGCTAGTAAATGAGCAGTTCTTC. Translation: CSVDKLVNEQFF.

The rearrangement joins TRBV7-9 to TRBJ2-1, with D perhaps matching TRBD2 (6 bases). The V gene lost 3 bases and the J gene lost 0 bases, with 12 bases spanning the gap. Germline CDR1 is SEHNR and CDR2 is FQNEAQ (reference sequence). The CDR3 contains 16 residues. The CDR3: CASSFSGPTSYNEQFF. DNA for the CDR3: TGTGCCAGCAGCTTCAGCGGGCCGACCTCCTACAATGAGCAGTTCTTC.

The rearrangement uses TRBV7-3 and TRBJ2-1; D is unclear. V lost 4 bases and J 6 bases, leaving 10 bases between the germline ends. Germline CDR1 and CDR2: SGHTA and FQGTGA. The length of the CDR3 is 13 residues. CDR3 sequence reads: CASSYSLGNEQFF. The CDR3 DNA follows: TGTGCCAGCAGCTATAGCTTGGGCAATGAGCAGTTCTTC.

Concerning this clone itself: This sample also contains other DNA sequences that code for the same CDR3. The chain combines TRBV20-1 with TRBJ2-3; D is unclear. This CDR3 contains 11 residues. CDR1 is DFQATT, CDR2 SNEGSKA, per germline (reference sequence). V was shortened by 5 bases and J by 0 bases, with 3 bases between the two germline ends. The CDR3 DNA is TGCAGTGCTTTGAGCACAGATACGCAGTATTTT. Protein product: CSALSTDTQYF.

A note on this clone: The same CDR3 can be traced to other DNA sequences in this sample. The rearrangement links TRBV2 to TRBJ1-5; TRBD1 aligns across 10 bases. V shed 4 bases and J 2 bases; nucleotides not matched to a gene: 2. The CDR3 totals 15 residues. CDR1 SNHLY and CDR2 FYNNEI come from the germline V gene. Written as DNA, the CDR3 is TGTGCCAGCAGTGGGACAGGGGGTGGCAATCAGCCCCAGCATTTT. Amino acid sequence: CASSGTGGGNQPQHF. Full variable domain (rest looked up from reference TRBV2 and TRBJ1-5): EPEVTQTPSHQVTQMGQEVILRCVPISNHLYFYWYRQILGQKVEFLVSFYNNEISEKSEIFDDQFSVERPDGSNFTLKIRSTKLEDSAMYFCASSGTGGGNQPQHFGDGTRLSIL.

J is TRBJ2-1 and V is TRBV6-6; 10 positions match TRBD2. The germline CDR1 and CDR2 sequences are MNHNY and SVGAGI (reference sequence). This CDR3 has 15 amino acids. With 7 bases clipped from V and 4 bases from J, the junction kept 7 bases outside the gene matches. The CDR3 sequence is CASTRAGGFYNEQFF. The DNA of the CDR3 is TGTGCCAGCACCCGAGCGGGAGGGTTTTACAATGAGCAGTTCTTC.

The V call is TRBV5-8, the J call TRBJ2-3; TRBD1 is a possible D gene (6 bases). V lost 5 bases and J lost 2, with 9 bases in between. Germline V gives CDR1 SGHTS, CDR2 YDEGEE. The CDR3 loop spans 13 amino acids. The CDR3 protein is CASSRQATDTQYF. The DNA for the CDR3 is TGTGCCAGCAGTCGACAGGCCACAGATACGCAGTATTTT.